Sequencing of this T cell receptor (beta chain) was carried out in a study of vaccination effects on CD4 cells after COVID-19. Study context: Every well got around 2 million PBMC, which were grown with about 10 IU/ml IL-2 and 10 ug/ml peptides. Findings and limits, study-wide: Spike-reactive clones present post-vaccine in convalescents were predominantly new vaccine-induced clones.

The table lists this clone with a few counts. The antigen remains undetermined. Some clones are missing from TCRdb's copy, which holds only in-frame ones; the method was immunoSEQ multiplex PCR. The sample lists 50,000 to 70,000 clones; approximately 70% were seen once. Subsequent to less than twelve days of culture, CD4+ T cells were isolated. The starting material was CD4+ T cells from PBMCs cultured without peptide, obtained before COVID-19 vaccination. This TCR derives from a human donor who had a prior SARS-CoV-2 infection.

CDR3 protein: CASSVVAFSGYTF. Written as DNA, the CDR3 is TGTGCCAGCAGCGTAGTGGCCTTCAGCGGCTACACCTTC. This chain joins TRBV9 and TRBJ1-2, with no clear D. V dropped 0 bases and J dropped 8 bases, with 11 bases sitting between them. This CDR3 has 13 residues. Per germline, CDR1 SGDLS and CDR2 YYNGEE.